Sequencing of this T cell receptor (beta chain) was carried out in a study of T cells expressing NK-cell markers. One entry per CDR3 protein, without DNA, is what TCRdb gives after re-calling the 5' RACE reads. This table holds 400,000 to 500,000 distinct CDR3 sequences. The CDR3 covers 16 residues. CDR1 LNHDA and CDR2 SQIVND come from the germline V gene (reference sequence). Sequencing used blood T cells: a sorted CD56 or NKG2C T cell subset, CD4+ or CD8+ T cells, or bulk PBMC T cells (not recorded which). V usage is TRBV19 and J usage is TRBJ2-4. The sequence derives from a woman between 18 and 75 years old in good health. CDR3 loop: CASSILVSSAKNIQYF.